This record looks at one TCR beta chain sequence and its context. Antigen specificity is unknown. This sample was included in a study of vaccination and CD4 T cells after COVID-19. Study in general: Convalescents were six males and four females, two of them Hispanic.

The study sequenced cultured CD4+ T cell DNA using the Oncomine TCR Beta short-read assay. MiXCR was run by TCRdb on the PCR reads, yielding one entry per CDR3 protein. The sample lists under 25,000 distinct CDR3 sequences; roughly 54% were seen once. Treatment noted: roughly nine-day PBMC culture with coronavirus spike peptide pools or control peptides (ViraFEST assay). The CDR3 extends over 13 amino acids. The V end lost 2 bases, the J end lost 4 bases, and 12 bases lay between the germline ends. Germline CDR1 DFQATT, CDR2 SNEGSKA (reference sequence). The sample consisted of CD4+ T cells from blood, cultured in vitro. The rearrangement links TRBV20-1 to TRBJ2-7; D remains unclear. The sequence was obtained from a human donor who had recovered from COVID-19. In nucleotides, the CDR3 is TGCAGTGCTAGAAAGGGTAATGTGTACGAGCAGTACTTC. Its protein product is CSARKGNVYEQYF.